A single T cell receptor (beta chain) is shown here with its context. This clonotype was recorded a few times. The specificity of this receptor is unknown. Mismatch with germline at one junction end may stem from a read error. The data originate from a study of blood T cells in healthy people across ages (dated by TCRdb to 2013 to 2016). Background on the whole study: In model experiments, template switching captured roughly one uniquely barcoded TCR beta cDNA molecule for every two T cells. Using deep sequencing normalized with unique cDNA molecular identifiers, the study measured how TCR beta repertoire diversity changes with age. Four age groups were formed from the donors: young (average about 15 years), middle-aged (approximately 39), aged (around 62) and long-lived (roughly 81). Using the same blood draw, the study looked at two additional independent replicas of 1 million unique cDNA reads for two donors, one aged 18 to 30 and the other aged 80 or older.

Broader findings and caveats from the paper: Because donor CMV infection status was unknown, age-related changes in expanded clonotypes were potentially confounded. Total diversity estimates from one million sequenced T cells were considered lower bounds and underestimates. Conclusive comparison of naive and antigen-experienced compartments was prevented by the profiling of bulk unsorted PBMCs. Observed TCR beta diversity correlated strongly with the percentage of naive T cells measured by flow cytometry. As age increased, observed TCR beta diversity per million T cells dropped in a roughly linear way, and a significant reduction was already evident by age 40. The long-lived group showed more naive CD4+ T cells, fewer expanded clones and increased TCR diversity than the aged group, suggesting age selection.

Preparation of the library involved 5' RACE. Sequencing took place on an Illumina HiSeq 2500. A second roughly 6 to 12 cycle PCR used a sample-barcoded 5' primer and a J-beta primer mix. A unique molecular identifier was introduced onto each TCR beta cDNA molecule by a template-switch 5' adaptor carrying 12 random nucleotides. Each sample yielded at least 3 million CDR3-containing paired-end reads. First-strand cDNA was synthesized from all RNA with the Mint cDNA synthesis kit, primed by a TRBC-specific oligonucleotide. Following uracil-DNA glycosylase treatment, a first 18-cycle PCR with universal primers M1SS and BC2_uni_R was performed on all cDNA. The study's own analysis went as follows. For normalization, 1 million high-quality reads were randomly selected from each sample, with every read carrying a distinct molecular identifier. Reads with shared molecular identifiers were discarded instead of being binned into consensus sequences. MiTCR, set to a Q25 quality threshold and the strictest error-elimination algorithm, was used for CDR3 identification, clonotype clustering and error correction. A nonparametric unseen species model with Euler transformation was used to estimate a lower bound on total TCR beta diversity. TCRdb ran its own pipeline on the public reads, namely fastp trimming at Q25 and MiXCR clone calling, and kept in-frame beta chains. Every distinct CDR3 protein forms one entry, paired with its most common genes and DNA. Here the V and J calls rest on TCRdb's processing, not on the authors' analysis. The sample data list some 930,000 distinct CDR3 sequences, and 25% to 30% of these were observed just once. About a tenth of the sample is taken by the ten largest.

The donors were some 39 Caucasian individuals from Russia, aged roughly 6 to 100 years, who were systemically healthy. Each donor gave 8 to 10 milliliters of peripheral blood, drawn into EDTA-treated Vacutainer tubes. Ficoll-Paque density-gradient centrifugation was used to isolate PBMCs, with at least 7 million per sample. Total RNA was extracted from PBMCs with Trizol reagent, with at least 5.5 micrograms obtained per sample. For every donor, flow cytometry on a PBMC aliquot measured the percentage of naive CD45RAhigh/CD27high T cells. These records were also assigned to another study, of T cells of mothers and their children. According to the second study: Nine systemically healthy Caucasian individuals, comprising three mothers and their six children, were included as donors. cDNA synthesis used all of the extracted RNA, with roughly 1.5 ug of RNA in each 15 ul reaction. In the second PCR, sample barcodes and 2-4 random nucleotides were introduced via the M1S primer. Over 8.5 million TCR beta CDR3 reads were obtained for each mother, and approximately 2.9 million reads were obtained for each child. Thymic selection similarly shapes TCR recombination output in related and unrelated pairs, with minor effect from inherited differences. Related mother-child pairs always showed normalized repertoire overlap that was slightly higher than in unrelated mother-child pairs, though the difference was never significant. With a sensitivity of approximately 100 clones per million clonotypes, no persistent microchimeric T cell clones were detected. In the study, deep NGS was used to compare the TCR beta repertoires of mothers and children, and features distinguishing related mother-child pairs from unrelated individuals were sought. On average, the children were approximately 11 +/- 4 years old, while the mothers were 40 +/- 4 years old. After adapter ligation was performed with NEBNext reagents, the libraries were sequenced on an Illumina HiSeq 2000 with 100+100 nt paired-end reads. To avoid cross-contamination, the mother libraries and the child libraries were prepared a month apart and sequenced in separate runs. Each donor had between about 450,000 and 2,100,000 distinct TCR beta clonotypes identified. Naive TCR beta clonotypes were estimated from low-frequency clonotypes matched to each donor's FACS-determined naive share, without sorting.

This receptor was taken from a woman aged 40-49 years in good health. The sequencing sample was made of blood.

The CDR3 protein sequence reads: CASSLGPGMTQHF. The bases are TGTGCCAGCAGTTTAGGCCCCGGGATGACCCAGCATTTT. Rearrangement joined TRBV7-9 to TRBJ1-5; the D gene remains uncertain. The CDR3 goes from the cysteine to the phenylalanine over 13 residues. Only the CDR3 DNA stays, 39 bases, in frame from base 1. The germline V gene encodes CDR1 SEHNR and CDR2 FQNEAQ (reference sequence).